Sequencing of this T cell receptor (beta chain) was carried out in a study of molecular identifiers for immune sequencing clone quantification. About this clonotype itself: Being one base from a much bigger clone, this may be a read error.

Looked up from germline, CDR1 is SEHNR and CDR2 is FQNEAQ (reference sequence). This CDR3 comprises 16 residues. V shed 1 base, J shed 4 bases, and the junction held 8 bases outside the gene matches. TCRdb analysed the PCR reads with MiXCR anew, one entry per CDR3 protein. This sample carries 300,000 to 400,000 distinct CDR3 sequences, over 20% of them seen once, and the ten largest clones take 0.65% to 0.75%. The receptor's source is a human donor in good health. Some libraries in this study had Jurkat cell RNA spiked in. Material for sequencing was naive CD8+ T cells from blood, with Jurkat cell RNA spiked in. Subset meaning: FACS-sorted CD8+CD4-CCR7+CD45RA+ naive T cells. The chain is built from TRBV7-9 and TRBJ1-1; 8 bases are shared with TRBD1. The CDR3 DNA sequence: TGTGCCAGCAGCTTAGGGTCGACAGGGGCCAGCACTGAAGCTTTCTTT. Its protein is CASSLGSTGASTEAFF. The variable domain in full, completed from reference TRBV7-9 and TRBJ1-1, reads DTGVSQNPRHKITKRGQNVTFRCDPISEHNRLYWYRQTLGQGPEFLTYFQNEAQLEKSRLLSDRFSAERPKGSFSTLEIQRTEQGDSAMYLCASSLGSTGASTEAFFGQGTRLTVV.